Reported below is one TCR beta chain. The data stem from a study of T-cell reconstitution after alpha-beta-depleted transplantation in children. This CDR3 is built from 13 residues. The V gene lost 6 bases and the J gene lost 0 bases, with 6 bases spanning the gap. Germline V gene lookup returns CDR1 MDHEN and CDR2 SYDVKM. Preparation of the TCRbeta library involved a method that used unique molecular identifiers. One entry per CDR3 protein results from TCRdb running MiXCR on the PCR reads. The table includes about 590,000 distinct CDR3 sequences, under 15% detected once. The rearrangement uses TRBV28 and TRBJ2-4; D remains ambiguous. Here the sequenced sample was PBMCs, mostly from graft donor cells, taken 360 days after TCRalphabeta/CD19-depleted stem cell transplant. This TCR derives from a male patient between 10 and 17 years old who had a stem cell transplant for acute myeloid leukemia, so the T cells may come from the graft donor. In nucleotides, the CDR3 is TGTGCCAGCAGGTCTGGAGCCAAAAACATTCAGTACTTC. Translated, it gives CASRSGAKNIQYF.